A single sample is the source of the 16 T cell receptor beta chains below, sequenced in a study of shared clonotypes between healthy human individuals. Produced via immunoSEQ multiplex PCR; TCRdb's table is partial and in-frame only. Seen here are around 1.6 million clones, around 98% observed once, and the top ten hold roughly 0.45%. Sequencing was performed on naive CD4+ T cells sorted from blood. The subset denotes: CD45RA+ positively selected. The source of these receptors is a man aged 25 to 40 in good health.

The chain has TRBV28 and TRBJ2-1; no definite D call. The CDR3 is 13 amino acids. V dropped 0 bases and J dropped 5 bases, with 5 bases sitting between them. CDR1 and CDR2 from the germline V gene are MDHEN and SYDVKM. CDR3 loop: CASSLWSDNEQFF. The CDR3 region has the DNA TGTGCCAGCAGTTTATGGTCCGACAATGAGCAGTTCTTC.

This chain joins TRBV9 and TRBJ2-7; tentative D call: TRBD2 (6 bases). The CDR3 is made up of 15 amino acids. Germline-derived CDR1 and CDR2 are SGDLS and YYNGEE. With 0 bases removed from V and 6 bases from J, the gap between germline ends came to 16 bases. The CDR3 sequence is CASSVAGSAPAEQYF. CDR3 DNA: TGTGCCAGCAGCGTAGCCGGGAGCGCCCCGGCCGAGCAGTACTTC.

The chain uses TRBV6-1 and TRBJ2-7; 10 bases are a match to TRBD2. CDR3 length: 15 residues. CDR1 is MNHNS and CDR2 is SASEGT in the germline V gene. Trimming removed 7 bases from V and 1 base from J; junction bases left unmatched: 7. The CDR3 region is CASTPSGRGSYEQYF. CDR3 in DNA: TGTGCCAGCACCCCAAGCGGGAGGGGTTCCTACGAGCAGTACTTC.

The chain is built from TRBV9 and TRBJ2-1; tentatively, D is TRBD1 (6 bases). Germline V lookup: CDR1 SGDLS, CDR2 YYNGEE. The CDR3 has 13 residues. Trimming removed 6 bases from V and 3 bases from J, with 10 bases in between. The CDR3 protein is CASTGQNYNEQFF. The CDR3, as DNA: TGTGCCAGCACCGGACAGAACTACAATGAGCAGTTCTTC.

V is TRBV6-5 and J is TRBJ2-7; 9 bases are a match to TRBD1. Losses at the gene ends were 6 bases for V and 4 bases for J; bases not matched to a gene: 10. CDR3 length: 15 amino acids. Germline CDR1 reads MNHEY; CDR2 reads SVGAGI. For the CDR3, the DNA is TGTGCCAGCAGCCGAGACAGGGGGACTGGTTACGAGCAGTACTTC. It yields the protein CASSRDRGTGYEQYF.

CDR3 nucleotide sequence: TGCGCCAGCAGCTTAGATCCGGGCCGAATGAACACTGAAGCTTTCTTT. It translates to CASSLDPGRMNTEAFF. The chain is built from TRBV5-1 and TRBJ1-1; D is ambiguous. V lost 2 bases, J lost 0 bases, and 14 bases lay in between. This CDR3 is built from 16 residues. Germline CDR1 SGHRS, CDR2 YFSETQ.

Worth noting for this clone: The junction does not match germline at one end; this may be a read error. This chain connects TRBV27 to TRBJ2-5; a possible D gene is TRBD1 (6 bases). Germline CDR1 MNHEY, CDR2 SMNVEV (reference sequence). This CDR3 is 18 amino acids long. CDR3 in amino acids: CASGTTDRLGRRQETQYF. In DNA, the CDR3 is TGTGCCAGCGGTACTACGGACAGACTGGGCCGCAGACAAGAGACTCAGTACTTC.

The rearrangement joins TRBV5-6 to TRBJ1-2; D uncertain. The CDR3 is made up of 14 amino acids. V lost 4 bases and J lost 0, with 10 bases in between. In germline, CDR1 is SGHDT, CDR2 YYEEEE. The CDR3 spells CASSRTRTNYGYTF. CDR3 nucleotide sequence: TGTGCCAGCAGCCGCACCAGAACTAACTATGGCTACACCTTC. Based on the CDR3 plus reference TRBV5-6 and TRBJ1-2, the full variable domain is DAGVTQSPTHLIKTRGQQVTLRCSPKSGHDTVSWYQQALGQGPQFIFQYYEEEERQRGNFPDRFSGHQFPNYSSELNVNALLLGDSALYLCASSRTRTNYGYTFGSGTRLTVV.

Comment on this clone: This sample includes further DNA sequences coding for the same CDR3. This chain connects TRBV5-1 to TRBJ2-5; no firm D call. V lost 1 base and J 1 base, leaving 2 bases between the germline ends. This CDR3 is 12 amino acids long. CDR1 and CDR2 (germline): SGHRS, YFSETQ. The CDR3 loop reads CASSLTQETQYF. CDR3 coding DNA: TGCGCCAGCAGCTTGACCCAAGAGACCCAGTACTTC.

The chain joins TRBV28 to TRBJ2-3; D is ambiguous. Germline V lookup: CDR1 MDHEN, CDR2 SYDVKM. V was pared by 8 bases and J by 1 base, with 13 bases between. The CDR3 is made up of 14 amino acids. The CDR3 nucleotides are TGTGCCAGCCGACTTCCCTCTCGCACAGATACGCAGTATTTT. This codes for CASRLPSRTDTQYF.

The chain is built from TRBV29-1 and TRBJ2-7; 12 bases align to TRBD2. Germline V lookup: CDR1 SQVTM, CDR2 ANQGSEA. This CDR3 region has 12 residues. V lost 7 bases and J lost 6; bases outside the gene matches: 4. This chain's CDR3 is CSASGRGFEQYF. Written as DNA, the CDR3 is TGCAGCGCTAGCGGGAGGGGGTTCGAGCAGTACTTC.

This clone was counted a single time. Here the CDR3 DNA reads TGTACCACAGGAAACAATGAAAAACTGTTTTTT. Protein: CTTGNNEKLFF. This chain links TRBV7-9 with TRBJ1-4; possibly TRBD1 for D (5 bases). The CDR3 covers 11 residues. Germline-derived CDR1 and CDR2 are SEHNR and FQNEAQ (reference sequence).

V gene TRBV5-1 combines with J gene TRBJ2-2, with 9 bases aligning to TRBD2. The CDR3 is 13 amino acids. Unmatched junction bases numbered 3, after V lost 7 bases and J lost 5 bases. From germline, CDR1 is SGHRS and CDR2 YFSETQ. Written as DNA, the CDR3 is TGCGCCAGCGTAGCGGGAGTTACCGGGGAGCTGTTTTTT. It yields the protein CASVAGVTGELFF. The whole variable domain, remainder taken from reference TRBV5-1 and TRBJ2-2, is KAGVTQTPRYLIKTRGQQVTLSCSPISGHRSVSWYQQTPGQGLQFLFEYFSETQRNKGNFPGRFSGRQFSNSRSEMNVSTLELGDSALYLCASVAGVTGELFFGEGSRLTVL.

The chain is built from TRBV20-1 and TRBJ2-1, with 9 bases aligning to TRBD1. After removal of 1 base from V and 12 bases from J, the junction contained 1 base not matched to a gene. Germline values: CDR1 DFQATT, CDR2 SNEGSKA (reference sequence). This CDR3 is built from 11 residues. The chain's CDR3 is CSARGGQGQFF. CDR3 nucleotides: TGCAGTGCTAGAGGGGGACAGGGGCAGTTCTTC.

The V gene is TRBV28, the J gene TRBJ1-5; 7 bases agree with TRBD1. The germline CDR1 and CDR2 sequences are MDHEN and SYDVKM. V was pared by 0 bases and J by 2 bases, with 4 bases of the junction left unmatched. The CDR3 loop spans 16 amino acids. The CDR3 is CASSLWARGGNQPQHF. In DNA form, the CDR3 reads TGTGCCAGCAGTTTATGGGCCAGGGGGGGCAATCAGCCCCAGCATTTT. The full variable domain, completed using reference TRBV28 and TRBJ1-5, is DVKVTQSSRYLVKRTGEKVFLECVQDMDHENMFWYRQDPGLGLRLIYFSYDVKMKEKGDIPEGYSVSREKKERFSLILESASTNQTSMYLCASSLWARGGNQPQHFGDGTRLSIL.

The chain uses TRBV4-3 and TRBJ2-2; no definite D call. Trimming took off 1 base at V and 1 base at J, with 7 bases between the two ends. In germline, CDR1 is LGHNA, CDR2 YSLEER. The CDR3 length is 15 residues. The CDR3 DNA sequence: TGCGCCAGCAGCCAAGCACGGAAGAACACCGGGGAGCTGTTTTTT. It translates to CASSQARKNTGELFF.